The next 22 T cell receptor beta chains were all read from a single sample in a study of Graves' ophthalmopathy and Graves' hyperthyroidism. RNA served as the template for amplifying TCR beta CDR3 regions. HTBI primers served in a first-round RT-PCR, which a second-round multiplex PCR followed. A single record per CDR3 protein comes from TCRdb applying MiXCR to the multiplex PCR reads. The data contain more than 1,000,000 distinct CDR3 sequences, about two fifths of them singletons. Sequencing was done on a sample of peripheral blood or thyroid tissue (not recorded which). The receptors stem from an adult man with Graves' hyperthyroidism.

This clonotype was picked up many times. This chain links TRBV5-1 with TRBJ1-6, with unresolved D. The CDR3 contains 14 residues. V lost 7 bases to trimming and J lost 10 bases, with 18 bases between them. Germline V gene data show CDR1 as SGHRS and CDR2 as YFSETQ. In DNA form, the CDR3 reads TGCGCCAGCCGCGACGGCGGGAGCGAATCACCCCTCCACTTT. It encodes CASRDGGSESPLHF.

The chain combines TRBV9 with TRBJ2-5; D is possibly TRBD1 or TRBD2 (7 bases each). The germline V gene encodes CDR1 SGDLS and CDR2 YYNGEE. V shed 2 bases and J shed 3 bases, with 14 bases lying between them. The CDR3 has 15 residues. CDR3 nucleotide sequence: TGTGCCAGCAGCGTCAACAGGGGAGGGGAAGAGACCCAGTACTTC. Translated: CASSVNRGGEETQYF.

This clonotype has a count of ten or more. This chain uses TRBV7-9 with TRBJ1-2; D ambiguous. The V gene's germline CDR1 is SEHNR and CDR2 FQNEAQ (reference sequence). This CDR3 is built from 12 residues. Trimming stripped 5 bases from V and 8 bases from J, with 12 bases between. The CDR3 spells CASSQEARGYTF. CDR3 coding DNA: TGTGCCAGCAGCCAAGAAGCTAGAGGCTACACCTTC.

CDR3 nucleotide sequence: TGCAGTGCTAGAGATCTTTTGGCTAGAGCTAACTATGGCTACACCTTC. Protein: CSARDLLARANYGYTF. J is TRBJ1-2 and V is TRBV20-1; D gene ambiguous. This CDR3 is 16 amino acids long. V lost 0 bases and J 0 bases, leaving 14 bases between the germline ends. CDR1 is DFQATT, CDR2 SNEGSKA, per germline (reference sequence).

The J gene is TRBJ2-5, the V gene TRBV3-1; no reliable D call. This CDR3 region has 14 residues. The germline CDR1 and CDR2 sequences are LGHDT and YNNKEL (reference sequence). The ends were cut back, 0 bases at V and 4 bases at J, with 9 bases in the middle. In nucleotides, the CDR3 is TGTGCCAGCAGCCAAGATCTTGTGGGAGAGACCCAGTACTTC. It encodes CASSQDLVGETQYF.

The chain uses TRBV7-6 and TRBJ2-5; weak D call: TRBD1 (6 bases). With 6 bases removed from V and 2 bases from J, the gap between germline ends came to 16 bases. Germline V gene lookup returns CDR1 SGHVS and CDR2 FNYEAQ. The CDR3 length is 15 residues. CDR3 sequence (DNA): TGTGCCAGCAGGAAGGGCGCAGGGACACAAGAGACCCAGTACTTC. It yields the protein CASRKGAGTQETQYF.

This chain links TRBV13 with TRBJ2-7; a weak D match, TRBD2 (6 bases). The CDR3 spans 14 residues. The germline V gene has CDR1 PRHDT and CDR2 FYEKMQ (reference sequence). Trimming removed 4 bases from V and 3 bases from J, with 13 bases in between. The CDR3 DNA follows: TGTGCCAGCAGCTCCAACCTCGGGGGCTACGAGCAGTACTTC. The encoded protein is CASSSNLGGYEQYF.

This clonotype was detected ten times or more. This chain links TRBV9 with TRBJ1-2; the D is unclear. Germline V gene sequence: CDR1 SGDLS, CDR2 YYNGEE. The CDR3 has 12 residues. The V gene lost 0 bases and the J gene lost 6 bases, with 6 bases spanning the gap. CDR3 in DNA: TGTGCCAGCAGCGTAGAAGGTCATGGCTACACCTTC. This codes for CASSVEGHGYTF.

This clonotype was detected many times. The CDR3 DNA is TGCGCCAGCAGCCAATCGGTGGGGCGGGAAGCTTTCTTT. Amino acid sequence: CASSQSVGREAFF. The chain uses TRBV4-1 and TRBJ1-1; a weak D match, TRBD1 (5 bases). Per the germline V gene, CDR1 is MGHRA and CDR2 is YSYEKL. The length of the CDR3 is 13 residues. Trimming cost V 2 bases and J 8 bases, with 12 bases left between them.

Ten or more counts support this clonotype. The chain combines TRBV29-1 with TRBJ1-2, with a tentative D call TRBD1 (5 bases). CDR3 size: 13 residues. Trimming removed 7 bases at V and 7 bases at J, with 19 bases between. CDR1 is SQVTM and CDR2 is ANQGSEA in the germline V gene. The CDR3 here is CSGGTAIEGGYTF. In DNA form, the CDR3 reads TGCAGCGGTGGGACGGCGATAGAGGGTGGCTACACCTTC.

CDR3 protein: CATSVGGGNYGYTF. The CDR3 DNA follows: TGTGCCACCAGCGTCGGGGGGGGTAACTATGGCTACACCTTC. The chain joins TRBV24-1 to TRBJ1-2, with D perhaps matching TRBD1 (5 bases). The CDR3 totals 14 residues. Per germline, CDR1 KGHDR and CDR2 SFDVKD. V gave up 7 bases and J gave up 1 base, with 12 bases separating them.

J is TRBJ2-5 and V is TRBV10-3; tentatively, D is TRBD1 (5 bases). The germline V and J ends were trimmed by 10 bases and 2 bases, with 20 bases remaining between them. CDR1 ENHRY and CDR2 SYGVKD come from the germline V gene. The CDR3 is 15 amino acids. CDR3 nucleotide sequence: TGTGCCAGCACCCCAGGGATAATCCTTCAAGAGACCCAGTACTTC. Its translation: CASTPGIILQETQYF.

The V and J genes are TRBV20-1 and TRBJ2-3, with 12 bases lining up with TRBD2. The CDR3 covers 15 residues. Germline trimming cut 6 bases from V and 2 bases from J; bases unmatched to any gene: 6. Germline CDR1 DFQATT, CDR2 SNEGSKA (reference sequence). This chain's CDR3 is CSAPLAGGLTDTQYF. The CDR3 DNA sequence: TGCAGTGCGCCACTAGCGGGAGGCCTCACAGATACGCAGTATTTT.

This clonotype was found once. The chain carries TRBV9 and TRBJ2-2; 11 nucleotides align to TRBD2. The CDR3 runs to 17 residues. CDR1 SGDLS and CDR2 YYNGEE come from the germline V gene. The V segment lost 3 bases and the J segment 3 bases; nucleotides outside the gene matches: 7. CDR3 sequence (DNA): TGTGCCAGCAGCGCACCTCTAGCGGGGGGAGACACCGGGGAGCTGTTTTTT. Residues: CASSAPLAGGDTGELFF.

Ten or more counts support this clonotype. The chain is built from TRBV12-3 or TRBV12-4 and TRBJ1-5; 8 bases line up with TRBD1. CDR3 length equals 14 residues. Trimming took 3 bases from V and 5 from J; bases not matched to a gene: 3. The CDR3 DNA reads TGTGCCAGCAGTTTGGACAGGGAGGATCAGCCCCAGCATTTT. Amino acids: CASSLDREDQPQHF.

CDR3 nucleotides: TGCGCCAGCAGTGAGAGACTTTGGGGACAGGGGCTAGCCGACTACGAGCAGTACTTC. Amino acid sequence: CASSERLWGQGLADYEQYF. J is TRBJ2-7 and V is TRBV10-2; TRBD1 agrees at 10 bases. The CDR3 contains 19 residues. Germline V gives CDR1 WSHSY, CDR2 SAAADI. Germline trimming cut 2 bases from V and 3 bases from J; bases unmatched to any gene: 16.

The chain employs TRBV11-2 and TRBJ1-2; D is undetermined. Germline values: CDR1 SGHAT, CDR2 FQNNGV. The length of the CDR3 is 18 residues. Trimming stripped 0 bases from V and 0 bases from J, with 17 bases between. In DNA, the CDR3 is TGTGCCAGCAGCTTAGATCCCGCCAGCAGAGAACCTAACTATGGCTACACCTTC. Its protein is CASSLDPASREPNYGYTF.

This clonotype was detected only a few times. This rearrangement joins TRBV15 to TRBJ1-5; 8 nucleotides align to TRBD1. The CDR3 loop spans 15 amino acids. The germline V gene encodes CDR1 LNHNV and CDR2 YYDKDF (reference sequence). V was pared by 4 bases and J by 5 bases, with 7 bases of the junction left unmatched. CDR3 in amino acids: CATSKRTGMDQPQHF. CDR3 coding DNA: TGTGCCACCAGCAAGCGGACAGGGATGGATCAGCCCCAGCATTTT.

Only a few counts were recorded for this clonotype. The chain links TRBV6-5 to TRBJ2-5, with TRBD2 identical over 8 bases. The CDR3 runs 13 residues. Unmatched junction bases numbered 7, after V lost 8 bases and J lost 5 bases. Germline CDR1 MNHEY, CDR2 SVGAGI. For the CDR3, the DNA is TGTGCCAGCGGCGGGAGGTCAGCGGAGACCCAGTACTTC. It specifies CASGGRSAETQYF.

This clonotype was detected only a few times. The chain uses TRBV5-5 and TRBJ2-7; no definite D call. This CDR3 comprises 16 residues. Germline CDR1 SGHKS, CDR2 YYEKEE (reference sequence). V was cut by 2 bases and J by 4 bases, with 19 bases left in between. The CDR3 DNA sequence: TGTGCCAGCAGCTTATTGGAATTTCAAGGCCCGTACGAGCAGTACTTC. Translated, it gives CASSLLEFQGPYEQYF. The full variable domain, rest sourced from reference TRBV5-5 and TRBJ2-7, is DAGVTQSPTHLIKTRGQQVTLRCSPISGHKSVSWYQQVLGQGPQFIFQYYEKEERGRGNFPDRFSARQFPNYSSELNVNALLLGDSALYLCASSLLEFQGPYEQYFGPGTRLTVT.

A remark on this clonotype: With a much larger clone just one base away, this may be a read error. CDR3 nucleotide sequence: TGCAGTGCTGGGTTTGGAAACACCATATATTTT. Its translation: CSAGFGNTIYF. The J gene is TRBJ1-3, the V gene TRBV20-1; D gene ambiguous. V was clipped by 5 bases and J by 3 bases, with 5 bases between them. The CDR3 is made up of 11 amino acids. Per germline, CDR1 DFQATT and CDR2 SNEGSKA (reference sequence).

The chain has TRBV25-1 and TRBJ2-5; D may be TRBD1 (6 bases). The CDR3 is 16 residues long. Trimming removed 6 bases from V and 3 bases from J, with 20 bases in between. Germline CDR1 reads MGHDK; CDR2 reads SYGVNS. As DNA, the CDR3 is TGTGCCAGCAGGGGGGCAATACAGGGTTTCGAAGAGACCCAGTACTTC. Encoded protein: CASRGAIQGFEETQYF.